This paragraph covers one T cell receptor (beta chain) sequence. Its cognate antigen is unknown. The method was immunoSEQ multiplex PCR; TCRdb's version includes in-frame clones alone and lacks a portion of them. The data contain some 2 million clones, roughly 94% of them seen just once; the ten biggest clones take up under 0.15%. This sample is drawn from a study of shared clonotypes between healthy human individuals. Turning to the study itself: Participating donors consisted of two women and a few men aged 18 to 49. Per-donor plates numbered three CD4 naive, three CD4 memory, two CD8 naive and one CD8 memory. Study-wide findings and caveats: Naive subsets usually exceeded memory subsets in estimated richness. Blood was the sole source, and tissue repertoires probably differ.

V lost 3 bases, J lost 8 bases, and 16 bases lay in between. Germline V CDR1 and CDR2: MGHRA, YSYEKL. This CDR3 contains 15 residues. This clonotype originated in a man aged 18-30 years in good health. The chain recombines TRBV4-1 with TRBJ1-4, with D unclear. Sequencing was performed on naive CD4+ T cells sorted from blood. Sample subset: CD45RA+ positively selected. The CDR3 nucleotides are TGCGCCAGCAGCCACCCGGCCATTAACCCCGAAAAACTGTTTTTT. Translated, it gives CASSHPAINPEKLFF.